Below, 3 T cell receptor beta chains from the same sample are listed, as sequenced in a study of blood T cell repertoires in COVID-19. Generated by immunoSEQ multiplex PCR, the TCRdb table keeps only in-frame clones and is missing some. This sample carries some 400,000 clones, around 90% of them seen once, and the ten largest clones take around 7%. Source material: peripheral blood. The receptors come from a man aged 18 to 30 with active or convalescent COVID-19.

The chain recombines TRBV27 with TRBJ2-1; TRBD2 is a possible D gene (5 bases). The V gene's germline CDR1 is MNHEY and CDR2 SMNVEV (reference sequence). V lost 4 bases and J lost 9, with 13 bases in between. The CDR3 totals 13 residues. CDR3 region: CASSWTAWGEQFF. The CDR3 DNA reads TGTGCCAGCAGTTGGACTGCTTGGGGTGAGCAGTTCTTC.

The chain employs TRBV29-1 and TRBJ1-4; D unclear. This CDR3 comprises 14 residues. CDR1 and CDR2 from the germline V gene are SQVTM and ANQGSEA. Trimming pared 6 bases from V and 4 bases from J, leaving 15 bases between. The CDR3 region is CSVTNPSGNEKLFF. CDR3 nucleotide sequence: TGCAGCGTCACAAACCCCTCGGGTAATGAAAAACTGTTTTTT.

The V gene is TRBV7-6, the J gene TRBJ1-2; TRBD1 agrees at 9 bases. Germline assignment: CDR1 SGHVS and CDR2 FNYEAQ. This CDR3 has 13 residues. The ends lost 5 bases at V and 7 bases at J; junction bases unmatched: 5. The CDR3 reads CASSLDRGRGYTF. The CDR3 DNA is TGTGCCAGCAGCCTGGACAGGGGACGTGGCTACACCTTC.